The sequence of this T cell receptor beta chain was determined in a study of blood T cell repertoires in COVID-19. At the level of the study: T cells, B-cell-depleted T cells, or PBMCs supplied cDNA or gDNA.

Some clones are missing from TCRdb's copy, which holds only in-frame ones; the method was immunoSEQ multiplex PCR. The table records roughly 67,000 clones, 86% of them present only once. Trimming took 3 bases from V and 5 from J; bases not matched to a gene: 7. The CDR3 consists of 15 residues. Germline values: CDR1 SEHNR, CDR2 FQNEAQ (reference sequence). The chain has TRBV7-9 and TRBJ2-5, with TRBD1 matching over 9 bases. The sample was peripheral blood. The clonotype was recovered from a man aged 50 to 59 with acute or convalescent COVID-19. CDR3 region: CASSFGTGNAETQYF. The CDR3 DNA is TGTGCCAGCAGCTTCGGGACAGGGAACGCGGAGACCCAGTACTTC. Full variable domain (missing parts from reference TRBV7-9 and TRBJ2-5): DTGVSQNPRHKITKRGQNVTFRCDPISEHNRLYWYRQTLGQGPEFLTYFQNEAQLEKSRLLSDRFSAERPKGSFSTLEIQRTEQGDSAMYLCASSFGTGNAETQYFGPGTRLLVL.